There are a few counts of the clone carrying this TCR beta chain. What it binds is not known. Because it lacks the conserved phenylalanine or tryptophan at the end, this CDR3 is likely a read error. These data come from a study of regulatory T cells in long-lasting Graves disease. Study in general: A definition of persistent Graves' disease required over 5 years of antithyroid drugs plus positive TSH receptor antibodies.

Construction of TCR beta libraries relied on iRepertoire HTBI primers and on Arm-PCR targeting CDR3 regions. TCRdb reanalysed the multiplex PCR reads using MiXCR and keeps one entry per CDR3 protein. Counted here are around 300,000 distinct CDR3 sequences, 20% to 25% occurring once; the ten biggest clones make up roughly three fifths. Findings of the study overall: It was peripheral blood alone, not thyroid tissue, that was studied.

Regarding time point: persistent/refractory GD, antithyroid drugs over 5 years with positive TRAb. The TCR library used RNA extracted from PBMCs. Germline V gives CDR1 DFQATT, CDR2 SNEGSKA (reference sequence). This CDR3 is 15 amino acids long. The V end lost 3 bases, the J end lost 2 bases, and 13 bases lay between the germline ends. This chain connects TRBV20-1 to TRBJ1-4; D unresolved. Sequenced here: peripheral blood mononuclear cells (PBMCs), sampled when the disease was refractory, from a patient treated with antithyroid drugs. The sequence derives from a female donor with Graves disease. For the CDR3, the DNA is TGCAGTGCTAGGGACTACACCCGCACTAATGAAAAACTGTTTTCT. Protein product: CSARDYTRTNEKLFS.